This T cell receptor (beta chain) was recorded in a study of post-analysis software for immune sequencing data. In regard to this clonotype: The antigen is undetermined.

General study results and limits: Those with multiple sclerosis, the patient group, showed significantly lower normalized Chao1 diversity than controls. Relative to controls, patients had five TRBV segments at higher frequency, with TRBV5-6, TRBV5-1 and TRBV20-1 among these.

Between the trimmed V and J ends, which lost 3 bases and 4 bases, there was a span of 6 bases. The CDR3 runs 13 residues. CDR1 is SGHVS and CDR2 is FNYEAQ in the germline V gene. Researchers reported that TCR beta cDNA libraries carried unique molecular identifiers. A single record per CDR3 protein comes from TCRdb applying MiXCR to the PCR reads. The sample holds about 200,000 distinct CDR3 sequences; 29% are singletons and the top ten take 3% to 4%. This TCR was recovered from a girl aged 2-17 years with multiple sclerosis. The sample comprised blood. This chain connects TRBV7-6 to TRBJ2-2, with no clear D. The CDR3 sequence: CASSFVPTGELFF. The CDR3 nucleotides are TGTGCCAGCAGCTTCGTGCCCACCGGGGAGCTGTTTTTT.